This record concerns one T cell receptor beta chain sequence. Its antigen is currently unknown. Method: immunoSEQ multiplex PCR; TCRdb's copy keeps in-frame clones and lacks some. The table shows 55,000 to 65,000 clones, with roughly 80% occurring only once. This record comes from a study of T cell responses to AZD1222 COVID-19 vaccine. General study findings and limits: Spike was spanned by vaccine-associated CD4 TCRs, with dominance at 160-218 and 743-854. Only a handful of AZD1222 recipients were seropositive at baseline.

This clonotype was sampled from an adult who received the AZD1222 COVID-19 vaccine. Specimen: peripheral blood, collected 28 days after the second AZD1222 dose.

DNA of the CDR3: TGTGCCAGCAGACCGGGGACAGGGTCGCATGGCTACACCTTC. This translates into CASRPGTGSHGYTF. The chain is built from TRBV6-4 and TRBJ1-2, with 9 bases lining up with TRBD1. Germline CDR1 MRHNA, CDR2 SNTAGT. The CDR3 loop spans 14 amino acids. The J segment lost 6 bases and the V segment lost 6 bases, leaving 8 bases of the junction unmatched.